One TCR beta chain is described in this entry. The sample belongs to a study of fetal regulatory T cell absence and autoimmunity. Sequencing used immunoSEQ multiplex PCR; TCRdb keeps in-frame clones, though not all of them. Among about 50,000 clones, roughly 80% were seen once, and the ten largest hold 0.35% to 0.5%. The CDR3 runs 14 residues. Between the trimmed V and J ends, which lost 2 bases and 5 bases, there was a span of 13 bases. Germline V lookup: CDR1 SEHNR, CDR2 FQNEAQ (reference sequence). The receptor comes from a newborn boy with IPEX syndrome. Sequences were obtained from cord blood. This rearrangement joins TRBV7-9 to TRBJ2-7, with D perhaps TRBD2 (5 bases). The DNA of the CDR3 is TGTGCCAGCAGCTTACTCCGGGGTCCCGACGAGCAGTACTTC. This translates into CASSLLRGPDEQYF. Full variable domain (rest looked up from reference TRBV7-9 and TRBJ2-7): DTGVSQNPRHKITKRGQNVTFRCDPISEHNRLYWYRQTLGQGPEFLTYFQNEAQLEKSRLLSDRFSAERPKGSFSTLEIQRTEQGDSAMYLCASSLLRGPDEQYFGPGTRLTVT.